Shown below are 31 T cell receptor beta chains from a single sample sequenced in a study of blood T cell repertoires in COVID-19. Produced via immunoSEQ multiplex PCR; TCRdb's table is partial and in-frame only. Of 150,000 to 170,000 clones in the sample, over 65% were seen once. Sequenced: peripheral blood. The receptors here all came from an elderly man with acute or convalescent COVID-19.

V and J are TRBV5-6 and TRBJ2-5, with D uncertain. The CDR3 is 14 amino acids. V lost 1 base and J lost 2, with 9 bases in between. Germline CDR1 reads SGHDT; CDR2 reads YYEEEE. CDR3 bases: TGTGCCAGCAGCTTGTCTCCAGGTCAAGAGACCCAGTACTTC. This gives the protein CASSLSPGQETQYF.

There are a few counts of this clone. The rearrangement uses TRBV6-5 and TRBJ1-5; D gene unclear. CDR3 size: 15 residues. V lost 4 bases and J 1 base, leaving 11 bases between the germline ends. Per germline, CDR1 MNHEY and CDR2 SVGAGI. The CDR3 loop is CASSFHAGSNQPQHF. CDR3 DNA: TGTGCCAGCAGTTTTCACGCGGGCAGCAATCAGCCCCAGCATTTT.

This clone occurred once. The chain combines TRBV18 with TRBJ1-1; the D is unclear. The V end lost 3 bases, the J end lost 8 bases, and 7 bases lay between the germline ends. The CDR3 runs 11 residues. Germline CDR1 reads KGHSH; CDR2 reads LQKENI. The CDR3 DNA sequence: TGTGCCAGCTCACCGTCGGGGGAAGCTTTCTTT. Protein: CASSPSGEAFF.

This chain connects TRBV4-2 to TRBJ2-7, with TRBD2 identical over 7 bases. Per germline, CDR1 LGHNA and CDR2 YNFKEQ. The CDR3 runs to 18 residues. Germline trimming cut 0 bases from V and 0 bases from J; bases unmatched to any gene: 11. This chain's CDR3 is CASSQERASGASSYEQYF. CDR3 bases: TGTGCCAGCAGCCAAGAAAGGGCGAGCGGGGCTAGCTCCTACGAGCAGTACTTC.

This clone has only a few counts. The chain carries TRBV7-2 and TRBJ1-6, with 8 bases lining up with TRBD1. The CDR3 sequence is 15 residues long. With 4 bases clipped from V and 9 bases from J, the junction kept 8 bases outside the gene matches. Germline lookup yields CDR1 SGHTA and CDR2 FQGNSA. This chain's CDR3 is CASSSRQGAVSPLHF. The CDR3 nucleotides are TGTGCCAGCAGCTCCCGGCAGGGGGCGGTTTCACCCCTCCACTTT.

The gene calls are TRBV24-1 and TRBJ2-3, with D unresolved. Germline assignment: CDR1 KGHDR and CDR2 SFDVKD. This CDR3 spans 11 amino acids. V shed 9 bases and J shed 6 bases, with 9 bases lying between them. The CDR3 region has the DNA TGTGCCACCTTTTTCAGGGATACGCAGTATTTT. Amino acids: CATFFRDTQYF.

This chain uses TRBV12-5 with TRBJ2-3; no firm D call. V was trimmed by 1 base and J by 4 bases, leaving 6 bases between them. The CDR3 is made up of 13 amino acids. CDR1 is LGHNT and CDR2 is FRNRAP in the germline V gene. DNA for the CDR3: TGTGCTAGTGGTTTGGGCCGCGCAGATACGCAGTATTTT. This codes for CASGLGRADTQYF. The full variable domain, rest sourced from reference TRBV12-5 and TRBJ2-3, is DARVTQTPRHKVTEMGQEVTMRCQPILGHNTVFWYRQTMMQGLELLAYFRNRAPLDDSGMPKDRFSAEMPDATLATLKIQPSEPRDSAVYFCASGLGRADTQYFGPGTRLTVL.

The rearrangement links TRBV7-8 to TRBJ2-3; 10 bases are a match to TRBD2. J gave up 1 base and V 4 bases, and 5 bases lay outside the gene matches. This CDR3 is built from 16 residues. Germline V gene lookup returns CDR1 SGHVS and CDR2 FQNEAQ. DNA of the CDR3: TGTGCCAGCAGCTCATTAGCGGGGGGCGGCACAGATACGCAGTATTTT. Its protein product is CASSSLAGGGTDTQYF. Combining the CDR3 with reference TRBV7-8 and TRBJ2-3 gives the whole variable domain GAGVSQSPRYKVAKRGQDVALRCDPISGHVSLFWYQQALGQGPEFLTYFQNEAQLDKSGLPSDRFFAERPEGSVSTLKIQRTQQEDSAVYLCASSSLAGGGTDTQYFGPGTRLTVL.

The chain combines TRBV5-1 with TRBJ1-4; D might be TRBD1 (5 bases). V lost 6 bases to trimming and J lost 8 bases, with 17 bases between them. From germline, CDR1 is SGHRS and CDR2 YFSETQ. The CDR3 spans 14 residues. The chain's CDR3 is CASTTEAGREKLFF. The CDR3 region has the DNA TGCGCCAGCACCACGGAGGCAGGGAGGGAAAAACTGTTTTTT.

The chain links TRBV5-1 to TRBJ2-2; 9 bases agree with TRBD1. Germline V lookup: CDR1 SGHRS, CDR2 YFSETQ. The CDR3 extends over 15 amino acids. Germline trimming cut 4 bases from V and 4 bases from J; bases unmatched to any gene: 5. CDR3 protein: CASSVDRGSTGELFF. CDR3 coding DNA: TGCGCCAGCAGCGTCGACAGGGGGAGCACCGGGGAGCTGTTTTTT.

This clone was counted only a few times. The V gene is TRBV5-5, the J gene TRBJ1-2; maybe TRBD1 (6 bases). CDR3 length: 16 residues. V lost 4 bases and J lost 5, with 21 bases in between. Germline CDR1 and CDR2: SGHKS and YYEKEE (reference sequence). The CDR3 DNA sequence: TGTGCCAGCAGCCTCCTAGGATCAGGGGCAGGGTATGGCTACACCTTC. Protein sequence: CASSLLGSGAGYGYTF.

This clone came up a few times. The V and J genes are TRBV18 and TRBJ2-2, with a weak D call TRBD1 (6 bases). CDR1 is KGHSH, CDR2 LQKENI, per germline. There are 14 residues in the CDR3. V lost 8 bases and J lost 1, with 11 bases in between. The CDR3 reads CASTQTGNTGELFF. The CDR3 DNA sequence: TGTGCCAGCACCCAGACAGGGAACACCGGGGAGCTGTTTTTT.

This rearrangement joins TRBV5-6 to TRBJ1-2; TRBD1 matches 10 bases. Germline V gene lookup returns CDR1 SGHDT and CDR2 YYEEEE. The CDR3 is 16 residues long. V shed 3 bases and J 1 base; nucleotides not matched to a gene: 6. The CDR3 sequence: CASSWDRDRGNYGYTF. Written as DNA, the CDR3 is TGTGCCAGCAGCTGGGACCGGGACAGGGGTAACTATGGCTACACCTTC.

This chain links TRBV7-7 with TRBJ2-3; 8 bases agree with TRBD2. The junction had 3 bases not matched to a gene; V was cut back by 4 bases and J by 0 bases. The CDR3 is 15 amino acids. Germline values: CDR1 SSHAT, CDR2 FNYEAQ (reference sequence). CDR3 DNA: TGTGCCAGCAGCTCCGGGGGGGCTAGCACAGATACGCAGTATTTT. This gives the protein CASSSGGASTDTQYF.

The chain couples TRBV5-1 to TRBJ1-3; D not resolved. The CDR3 totals 17 residues. With 0 bases removed from V and 0 bases from J, the gap between germline ends came to 13 bases. CDR1 SGHRS and CDR2 YFSETQ come from the germline V gene. The CDR3 coding sequence is TGCGCCAGCAGCTTGGAGCAGCGAAGCTACTCTGGAAACACCATATATTTT. It specifies CASSLEQRSYSGNTIYF.

The J gene is TRBJ2-5, the V gene TRBV6-5, with D possibly TRBD1 on 6 matching bases. CDR1 and CDR2 from the germline V gene are MNHEY and SVGAGI. The CDR3 totals 15 residues. V was clipped by 2 bases and J by 2 bases, with 12 bases between them. The chain's CDR3 is CASSYVGQLQETQYF. The CDR3 nucleotides are TGTGCCAGCAGTTACGTTGGACAGCTTCAAGAGACCCAGTACTTC.

This clone was observed a single time. This chain links TRBV5-1 with TRBJ1-5; D remains unclear. The V gene's germline CDR1 is SGHRS and CDR2 YFSETQ. V gave up 4 bases and J gave up 0 bases, with 11 bases separating them. The CDR3 runs 15 residues. This chain's CDR3 is CASSVDGGSNQPQHF. Here the CDR3 DNA reads TGCGCCAGCAGCGTAGACGGCGGTAGCAATCAGCCCCAGCATTTT.

The chain uses TRBV7-9 and TRBJ1-1; D gene unclear. Germline V gene data show CDR1 as SEHNR and CDR2 as FQNEAQ (reference sequence). This CDR3 region has 12 residues. Trimming took 1 base from V and 4 from J, leaving 4 bases between them. The CDR3 protein is CASSLVVTEAFF. For the CDR3, the DNA is TGTGCCAGCAGCTTAGTAGTCACTGAAGCTTTCTTT. The complete variable domain, with remaining parts taken from reference TRBV7-9 and TRBJ1-1, reads DTGVSQNPRHKITKRGQNVTFRCDPISEHNRLYWYRQTLGQGPEFLTYFQNEAQLEKSRLLSDRFSAERPKGSFSTLEIQRTEQGDSAMYLCASSLVVTEAFFGQGTRLTVV.

The gene calls are TRBV3-1 (or the pseudogene TRBV3-2) and TRBJ2-1; the match to TRBD1 covers 7 bases. V lost 8 bases and J lost 3; bases outside the gene matches: 7. Germline CDR1 is LGHDT and CDR2 is YNNKEL (reference sequence). CDR3 length: 14 residues. CDR3 protein: CASWAGGVYNEQFF. CDR3 nucleotides: TGTGCCAGCTGGGCAGGGGGAGTCTACAATGAGCAGTTCTTC.

The rearrangement uses TRBV14 and TRBJ1-2; D gene ambiguous. In germline, CDR1 is SGHDN, CDR2 FVKESK. The V end lost 1 base, the J end lost 8 bases, and 14 bases lay between the germline ends. CDR3 length: 14 residues. The DNA for the CDR3 is TGTGCCAGCAGCCAAGTAGGCGGATCGGGGGGCTACACCTTC. Its protein product is CASSQVGGSGGYTF.

This chain links TRBV2 with TRBJ2-1, with 11 bases that match TRBD1. This CDR3 region has 15 residues. J gave up 2 bases and V 7 bases, and 4 bases lay outside the gene matches. Germline V CDR1 and CDR2: SNHLY, FYNNEI. CDR3 amino acids: CASMRTGGPYNEQFF. CDR3 nucleotide sequence: TGTGCCAGCATGAGGACAGGGGGCCCCTACAATGAGCAGTTCTTC.

This clone was seen only a few times. The V call is TRBV25-1, the J call TRBJ2-5; 8 bases are a match to TRBD1. CDR1 and CDR2 from the germline V gene are MGHDK and SYGVNS. V shed 3 bases, J shed 5 bases, and the junction held 5 bases outside the gene matches. This CDR3 comprises 14 residues. The CDR3 loop is CASSDQGAWETQYF. In nucleotides, the CDR3 is TGTGCCAGCAGTGATCAGGGGGCCTGGGAGACCCAGTACTTC.

The V call is TRBV2, the J call TRBJ1-5; perhaps TRBD1 as D (5 bases). V gave up 7 bases and J gave up 3 bases, with 10 bases separating them. This CDR3 is 13 amino acids long. Germline V gene data show CDR1 as SNHLY and CDR2 as FYNNEI. The CDR3 sequence: CASNGGFNQPQHF. DNA for the CDR3: TGTGCCAGCAACGGGGGTTTCAATCAGCCCCAGCATTTT.

The table lists this clone with a few counts. The chain is built from TRBV19 and TRBJ1-2; a possible D gene is TRBD1 (6 bases). V was cut by 3 bases and J by 8 bases, with 13 bases left in between. Germline lookup yields CDR1 LNHDA and CDR2 SQIVND (reference sequence). The CDR3 runs to 13 residues. Written as DNA, the CDR3 is TGTGCCAGTAGTATCGAGGGACAACGGGGCTACACCTTC. It translates to CASSIEGQRGYTF.

This clone was seen only once. V is TRBV7-9 and J is TRBJ1-5, with a tentative D call TRBD1 (5 bases). Trimming took off 4 bases at V and 4 bases at J, with 14 bases between the two ends. CDR1 is SEHNR and CDR2 is FQNEAQ in the germline V gene (reference sequence). The CDR3 loop spans 15 amino acids. The CDR3 nucleotides read TGTGCCAGCAGCTCCGCGGGGCAGAATAATCAGCCCCAGCATTTT. Its protein product is CASSSAGQNNQPQHF.

The CDR3 DNA reads as TGTGCCAGCAGCGTAGGGACTAGCGGGGGGGCGCTCTACAATGAGCAGTTCTTC. Protein sequence: CASSVGTSGGALYNEQFF. The V gene is TRBV9, the J gene TRBJ2-1; 15 bases match TRBD2. V was clipped by 0 bases and J by 3 bases; unmatched bases: 4. The length of the CDR3 is 18 residues. CDR1 is SGDLS, CDR2 YYNGEE, per germline.

CDR3 protein: CSCLGQAEAFF. CDR3 DNA sequence: TGCAGTTGTCTCGGACAGGCTGAAGCTTTCTTT. This rearrangement joins TRBV20-1 to TRBJ1-1, with 7 bases fitting TRBD1. The CDR3 is made up of 11 amino acids. Germline-derived CDR1 and CDR2 are DFQATT and SNEGSKA (reference sequence). The trim removed 8 bases at V and 6 bases at J, leaving 6 bases unmatched.

The V gene is TRBV19, the J gene TRBJ1-3; 9 bases are a match to TRBD1. With V trimmed by 6 bases and J by 0 bases, 0 bases remained unmatched. The CDR3 covers 14 residues. In germline, CDR1 is LNHDA, CDR2 SQIVND (reference sequence). CDR3 DNA sequence: TGTGCCAGTAGGGGACAGGGCTCTGGAAACACCATATATTTT. Its translation: CASRGQGSGNTIYF.

The CDR3 loop is CASTGQLNEKLFF. CDR3 DNA sequence: TGTGCCAGCACCGGACAACTAAATGAAAAACTGTTTTTT. The rearrangement uses TRBV6-5 and TRBJ1-4, with a tentative D call TRBD1 (5 bases). V lost 7 bases and J lost 5, with 11 bases in between. This CDR3 has 13 residues. Germline assignment: CDR1 MNHEY and CDR2 SVGAGI.

This clone was detected only once. The chain couples TRBV18 to TRBJ1-2; TRBD1 matches at 7 bases. CDR3 length: 14 amino acids. The germline V gene has CDR1 KGHSH and CDR2 LQKENI. V was clipped by 2 bases and J by 3 bases; unmatched bases: 3. The DNA of the CDR3 is TGTGCCAGCTCACCAAACAGGGGAGACTATGGCTACACCTTC. Its translation: CASSPNRGDYGYTF.

This clone has a single count. CDR3 nucleotide sequence: TGTGCCAGCAGGCTAGCGGGGGGTAGTTGGGAGACCCAGTACTTC. It is translated as CASRLAGGSWETQYF. The rearrangement links TRBV6-5 to TRBJ2-5; 11 nucleotides match TRBD2. Unmatched junction bases numbered 8, after V lost 6 bases and J lost 5 bases. This CDR3 is built from 15 residues. CDR1 and CDR2 from the germline V gene are MNHEY and SVGAGI.